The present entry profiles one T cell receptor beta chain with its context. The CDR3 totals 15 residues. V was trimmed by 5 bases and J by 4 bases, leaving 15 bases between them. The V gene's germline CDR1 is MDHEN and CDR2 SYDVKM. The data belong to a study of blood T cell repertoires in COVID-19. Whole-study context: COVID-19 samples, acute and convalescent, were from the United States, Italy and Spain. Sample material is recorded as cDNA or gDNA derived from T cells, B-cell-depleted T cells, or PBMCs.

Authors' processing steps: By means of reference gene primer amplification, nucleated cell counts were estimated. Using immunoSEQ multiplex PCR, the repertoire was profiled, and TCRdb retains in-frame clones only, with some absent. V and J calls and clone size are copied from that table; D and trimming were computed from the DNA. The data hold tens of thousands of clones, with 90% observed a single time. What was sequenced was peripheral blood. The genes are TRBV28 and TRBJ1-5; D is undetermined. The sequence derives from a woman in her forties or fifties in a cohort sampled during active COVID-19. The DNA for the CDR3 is TGTGCCAGCAGTCATCCCACCCGACTAAATCAGCCCCAGCATTTT. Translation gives CASSHPTRLNQPQHF.